What follows are 5 T cell receptor beta chains derived from one specimen sequenced in a study of siplizumab effects on memory and regulatory T cells. Data came from immunoSEQ multiplex PCR; TCRdb stores just in-frame clones and leaves some out. This sample has over 100,000 clones, with under 95% found just once. The material sequenced was Tregs sorted from blood. These receptors were taken from a human donor in good health.

This chain connects TRBV19 to TRBJ2-5; 9 bases match TRBD1. CDR3 length equals 14 residues. Trimming took 9 bases from V and 5 from J; bases not matched to a gene: 10. From germline, CDR1 is LNHDA and CDR2 SQIVND (reference sequence). The CDR3 reads CASRDRVGRETQYF. CDR3 nucleotides: TGTGCCAGCCGGGACAGGGTAGGCCGCGAGACCCAGTACTTC.

This chain links TRBV11-1 with TRBJ2-2; D is possibly TRBD2 (5 bases). This CDR3 region has 13 residues. From germline, CDR1 is SGHAT and CDR2 FQDESV (reference sequence). Between the trimmed V and J ends, which lost 3 bases and 5 bases, there was a span of 7 bases. The CDR3 spells CASSFPGTGELFF. The CDR3 coding sequence is TGTGCCAGCAGCTTTCCGGGGACCGGGGAGCTGTTTTTT.

The chain couples TRBV28 to TRBJ1-4; 10 nucleotides match TRBD1. Germline assignment: CDR1 MDHEN and CDR2 SYDVKM. The CDR3 is made up of 13 amino acids. V was clipped by 6 bases and J by 8 bases; unmatched bases: 3. The CDR3 region is CASRTGGREKLFF. CDR3 DNA: TGTGCCAGCAGGACAGGGGGCCGAGAAAAACTGTTTTTT.

V is TRBV7-9 and J is TRBJ2-7, with a weak D call TRBD1 (6 bases). The CDR3 loop spans 16 amino acids. Germline-derived CDR1 and CDR2 are SEHNR and FQNEAQ (reference sequence). Trimming cost V 0 bases and J 1 base, with 13 bases left between them. The CDR3 DNA is TGTGCCAGCAGCTTAGCCGTCAGGGGAACTTCCTACGAGCAGTACTTC. It translates to CASSLAVRGTSYEQYF.

The chain couples TRBV6-1 to TRBJ2-2; D remains unclear. The CDR3 runs 15 residues. From germline, CDR1 is MNHNS and CDR2 SASEGT. Trimming pared 1 base from V and 1 base from J, leaving 7 bases between. This CDR3 is CASSEGRWNTGELFF. The CDR3 coding sequence is TGTGCCAGCAGTGAAGGCAGGTGGAACACCGGGGAGCTGTTTTTT.